This T cell receptor (beta chain) was retrieved from a study of blood T cell repertoires in COVID-19. Study in general: Collection of acute and convalescent COVID-19 samples took place in the United States, Italy and Spain. PBMCs, B-cell-depleted T cells, or T cells were the source of the cDNA or gDNA that made up the material.

Original processing notes: Amplification of reference gene primers was used by the study to estimate nucleated cell counts. TCRdb's copy holds only in-frame clones and misses some; the assay was immunoSEQ multiplex PCR. Clone size and V and J calls were adopted from that table, with D and trimming inferred from the DNA. The sample lists roughly 80,000 clones, 90% occurring once. The CDR3 contains 15 residues. Deletions cut 7 bases from V and 0 bases from J, with 16 bases between. Germline CDR1 reads MNHEY; CDR2 reads SMNVEV (reference sequence). The genes are TRBV27 and TRBJ2-7; perhaps TRBD2 as D (6 bases). The source material was peripheral blood. The receptor comes from a woman older than 75 with active or convalescent COVID-19. In DNA, the CDR3 is TGTGCCAGCAATACCCTTAGCGGATACTCCTACGAGCAGTACTTC. This encodes CASNTLSGYSYEQYF.